This entry features one T cell receptor (beta chain) sequence. What it binds is not known. Naive CD8 cells, CD45RO-negative and positively selected for CCR7, excluded terminally differentiated effector memory CD45RA+ cells. V shed 4 bases, J shed 2 bases, and the junction held 7 bases outside the gene matches. There are 15 residues in the CDR3. The germline V gene encodes CDR1 SGHNT and CDR2 YENEEA. This specimen comes from a study of shared clonotypes between healthy human individuals. Findings and limits, study-wide: It was the few donors that limited the genetic and exposure-history diversity represented.

Profiled with immunoSEQ multiplex PCR; TCRdb holds only in-frame clones, not every one. Of around 700,000 clones detected, just over 90% appear once; the ten largest clones hold about a quarter. The chain couples TRBV11-3 to TRBJ2-7; TRBD2 matches at 8 bases. The TCR comes from a man younger than 40 in good health. The sample comprised naive CD8+ T cells sorted from blood. The CDR3 DNA follows: TGTGCCAGCAGCTATACTAGCGGAGGAACCTACGAGCAGTACTTC. Translating gives CASSYTSGGTYEQYF.